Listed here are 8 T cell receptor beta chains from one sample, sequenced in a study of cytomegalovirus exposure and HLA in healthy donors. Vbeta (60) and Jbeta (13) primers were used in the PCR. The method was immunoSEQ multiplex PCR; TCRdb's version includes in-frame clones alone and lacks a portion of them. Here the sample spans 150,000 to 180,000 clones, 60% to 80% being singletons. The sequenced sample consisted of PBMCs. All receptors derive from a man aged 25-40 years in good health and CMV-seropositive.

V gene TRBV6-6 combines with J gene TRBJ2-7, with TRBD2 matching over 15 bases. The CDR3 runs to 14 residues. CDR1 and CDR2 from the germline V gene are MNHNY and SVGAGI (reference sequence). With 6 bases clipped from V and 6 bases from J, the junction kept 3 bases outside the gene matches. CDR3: CASRAGLAGGEQYF. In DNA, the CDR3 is TGTGCCAGCAGGGCGGGACTAGCGGGAGGCGAGCAGTACTTC.

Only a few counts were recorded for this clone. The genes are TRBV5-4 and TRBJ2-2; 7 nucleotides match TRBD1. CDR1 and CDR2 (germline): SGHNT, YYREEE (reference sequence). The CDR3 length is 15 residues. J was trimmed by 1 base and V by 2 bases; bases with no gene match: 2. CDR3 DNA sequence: TGTGCCAGCAGCTTCAGGACAGGGAACACCGGGGAGCTGTTTTTT. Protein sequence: CASSFRTGNTGELFF. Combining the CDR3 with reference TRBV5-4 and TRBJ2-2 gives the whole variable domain ETGVTQSPTHLIKTRGQQVTLRCSSQSGHNTVSWYQQALGQGPQFIFQYYREEENGRGNFPPRFSGLQFPNYSSELNVNALELDDSALYLCASSFRTGNTGELFFGEGSRLTVL.

The chain's CDR3 is CASQGARGYTF. The CDR3, as DNA: TGCGCCAGCCAGGGGGCACGAGGCTACACCTTC. The chain combines TRBV5-1 with TRBJ1-2; 8 nucleotides match TRBD1. Germline V gives CDR1 SGHRS, CDR2 YFSETQ. Trimming cost V 7 bases and J 8 bases; bases outside gene matches: 4. The CDR3 is 11 residues long.

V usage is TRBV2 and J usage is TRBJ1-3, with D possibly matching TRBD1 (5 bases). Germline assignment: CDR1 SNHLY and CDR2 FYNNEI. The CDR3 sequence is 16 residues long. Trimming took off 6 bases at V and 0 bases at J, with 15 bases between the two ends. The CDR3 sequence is CASSGPGGVSGNTIYF. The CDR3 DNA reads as TGTGCCAGCAGCGGGCCGGGAGGGGTCTCTGGAAACACCATATATTTT.

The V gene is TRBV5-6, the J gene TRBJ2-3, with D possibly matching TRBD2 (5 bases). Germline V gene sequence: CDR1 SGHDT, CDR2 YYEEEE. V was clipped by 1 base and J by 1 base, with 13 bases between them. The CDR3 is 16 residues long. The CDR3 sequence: CASSLRGFEGTDTQYF. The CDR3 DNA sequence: TGTGCCAGCAGCTTGCGAGGGTTCGAAGGCACAGATACGCAGTATTTT.

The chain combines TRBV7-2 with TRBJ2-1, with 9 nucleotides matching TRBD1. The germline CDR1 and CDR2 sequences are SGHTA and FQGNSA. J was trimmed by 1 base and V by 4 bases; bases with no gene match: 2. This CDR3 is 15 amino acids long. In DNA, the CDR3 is TGTGCCAGCAGCTCCGGACAGGGGTCCTACAATGAGCAGTTCTTC. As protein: CASSSGQGSYNEQFF.

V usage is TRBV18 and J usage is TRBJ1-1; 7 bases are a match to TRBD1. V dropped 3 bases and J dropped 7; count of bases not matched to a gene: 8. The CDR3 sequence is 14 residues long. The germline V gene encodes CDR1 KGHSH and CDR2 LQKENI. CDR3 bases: TGTGCCAGCTCACCGGACCGGGACAGCCGTGAAGCTTTCTTT. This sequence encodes CASSPDRDSREAFF.

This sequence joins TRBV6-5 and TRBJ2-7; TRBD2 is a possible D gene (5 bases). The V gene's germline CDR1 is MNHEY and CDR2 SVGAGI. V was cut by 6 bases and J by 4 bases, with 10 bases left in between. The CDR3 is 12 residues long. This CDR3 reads CASRASGYEQYF. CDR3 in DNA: TGTGCCAGCAGGGCCTCGGGGTACGAGCAGTACTTC.